This T cell receptor beta chain was captured by sequencing in a study of response to subunit inactivated influenza vaccine. This clonotype has ten or more counts. MiXCR was run by TCRdb on the RT-PCR reads, yielding one entry per CDR3 protein. The table records about 520,000 distinct CDR3 sequences, about 7.2% of them present only once. The CDR3 has 12 residues. This sequence was found in a man between 45 and 75 years old who received an inactivated influenza vaccine. This chain joins TRBV21-1 and TRBJ2-3; the DNA was not compared with TRBD2, the D call given in the table. TRBV21-1 is labeled a pseudogene. The specimen comprised PBMCs from blood, sampled less than 25 months after vaccination. As DNA, the CDR3 is TGTGCCAGGTCACTAGATACAGATACGCAGTATTTT. This sequence encodes CARSLDTDTQYF.